Shown below are 29 T cell receptor beta chains from a single sample sequenced in a study of CD8+CD57+ T cells in acquired aplastic anemia. Those patients picked for sequencing had displayed CD8+CD57+ cell expansion on flow cytometry. The study profiled TCR beta VDJ and CDR3 using genomic DNA as template. From the reads, TCRdb called clonotypes with MiXCR, one entry per CDR3 protein. The sample lists hundreds of thousands of distinct CDR3 sequences, around 45% occurring once. The sequenced sample was sorted CD4+, CD8+, or CD8+CD57+ T cells (not recorded which) from PBMCs. The receptors derive from a human donor with aplastic anemia.

The V call is TRBV13, the J call TRBJ1-1; possibly TRBD1 for D (6 bases). V was pared by 3 bases and J by 3 bases, with 20 bases between. CDR1 is PRHDT, CDR2 FYEKMQ, per germline (reference sequence). There are 17 residues in the CDR3. The CDR3 DNA reads TGTGCCAGCAGCTTCATAGCAGGGGCGGCTGAGGACACTGAAGCTTTCTTT. Amino acids: CASSFIAGAAEDTEAFF. Together with reference TRBV13 and TRBJ1-1, the CDR3 gives the full variable domain: AAGVIQSPRHLIKEKRETATLKCYPIPRHDTVYWYQQGPGQDPQFLISFYEKMQSDKGSIPDRFSAQQFSDYHSELNMSSLELGDSALYFCASSFIAGAAEDTEAFFGQGTRLTVV.

The chain couples TRBV11-3 to TRBJ1-2; unclear D gene. The V gene lost 3 bases and the J gene lost 2 bases, with 10 bases spanning the gap. The CDR3 has 14 residues. Germline CDR1 is SGHNT and CDR2 is YENEEA. CDR3 sequence (DNA): TGTGCCAGCAGCTTGGTCTCCGGCAACTATGGCTACACCTTC. Translation: CASSLVSGNYGYTF.

V gene TRBV7-2 combines with J gene TRBJ1-5, with D perhaps matching TRBD1 (5 bases). The CDR3 totals 14 residues. V lost 1 base to trimming and J lost 5 bases, with 9 bases between them. Germline lookup yields CDR1 SGHTA and CDR2 FQGNSA. CDR3 coding DNA: TGTGCCAGCAGCTTAGGGAGAGGGGATCAGCCCCAGCATTTT. Translating gives CASSLGRGDQPQHF.

This clonotype has a handful of counts. For the CDR3, the DNA is TGTGCCAGCAGCTTAGGGAGCGGGAGTTCGTACGAGCAGTACTTC. This gives the protein CASSLGSGSSYEQYF. The gene calls are TRBV7-9 and TRBJ2-7, with 8 positions matching TRBD2. The germline V gene encodes CDR1 SEHNR and CDR2 FQNEAQ (reference sequence). CDR3 length equals 15 residues. V was clipped by 1 base and J by 4 bases; unmatched bases: 6.

This clonotype was picked up many times. The V call is TRBV20-1, the J call TRBJ2-7, with TRBD1 matching over 9 bases. CDR1 and CDR2 from the germline V gene are DFQATT and SNEGSKA (reference sequence). J lost 4 bases, V lost 2 bases, and 6 bases had no gene match. This CDR3 contains 14 residues. The CDR3 loop is CSARTRDRVYEQYF. The CDR3 DNA reads as TGCAGTGCTAGAACCCGGGACAGGGTGTACGAGCAGTACTTC.

This clonotype was recorded many times. J is TRBJ2-7 and V is TRBV20-1; D gene ambiguous. Germline V gene lookup returns CDR1 DFQATT and CDR2 SNEGSKA (reference sequence). Trimming pared 0 bases from V and 3 bases from J, leaving 9 bases between. The CDR3 is 13 residues long. In nucleotides, the CDR3 is TGCAGTGCTAGAGATGCAAGGGACTACGAGCAGTACTTC. It translates to CSARDARDYEQYF.

The V call is TRBV20-1, the J call TRBJ2-7, with TRBD1 identical over 8 bases. Trimming at V came to 7 bases and at J to 2 bases, leaving 13 bases not matched to a gene. Germline CDR1 is DFQATT and CDR2 is SNEGSKA (reference sequence). The CDR3 is made up of 15 amino acids. The CDR3 sequence is CSVRTGRFSPYEQYF. CDR3 nucleotide sequence: TGCAGTGTTAGGACAGGGCGTTTTAGCCCCTACGAGCAGTACTTC.

This clonotype has at least ten counts. The CDR3 is CASNPSGLSNEQFF. CDR3 in DNA: TGTGCCAGCAACCCGAGCGGACTAAGCAATGAGCAGTTCTTC. This chain links TRBV9 with TRBJ2-1; D might be TRBD2 (6 bases). The V end was cut by 6 bases, the J end by 6 bases, with 16 bases between. CDR1 is SGDLS and CDR2 is YYNGEE in the germline V gene. The CDR3 loop spans 14 amino acids.

The chain recombines TRBV7-9 with TRBJ1-2; D ambiguous. Germline CDR1 is SEHNR and CDR2 is FQNEAQ (reference sequence). The CDR3 loop spans 14 amino acids. V was pared by 3 bases and J by 7 bases, with 15 bases between. The CDR3 sequence: CASSFSGRALGYTF. The CDR3 DNA reads as TGTGCCAGCAGCTTCAGCGGGAGGGCGCTTGGCTACACCTTC.

The gene calls are TRBV15 and TRBJ2-7; possibly TRBD1 for D (5 bases). V dropped 0 bases and J dropped 6 bases, with 12 bases sitting between them. This CDR3 is 14 amino acids long. The germline gives CDR1 LNHNV, CDR2 YYDKDF (reference sequence). Here the CDR3 reads CATSRDLRGGEQYF. CDR3 in DNA: TGTGCCACCAGCAGAGATTTAAGGGGTGGCGAGCAGTACTTC.

The rearrangement uses TRBV19 and TRBJ2-2, with 8 bases fitting TRBD1. Looked up from germline, CDR1 is LNHDA and CDR2 is SQIVND (reference sequence). V lost 11 bases, J lost 7 bases, and 6 bases stayed unmatched. The CDR3 extends over 12 amino acids. The CDR3 sequence is CAGGQGGGELFF. The CDR3 bases are TGTGCCGGTGGACAGGGAGGCGGGGAGCTGTTTTTT.

This chain connects TRBV19 to TRBJ2-1, with a possible D match to TRBD1 (6 bases). The V end lost 9 bases, the J end lost 2 bases, and 14 bases lay between the germline ends. From germline, CDR1 is LNHDA and CDR2 SQIVND (reference sequence). There are 14 residues in the CDR3. The CDR3 region is CASNTGSTYNEQFF. The CDR3 nucleotides are TGTGCCAGCAATACAGGGTCCACCTACAATGAGCAGTTCTTC.

This clonotype was found many times. The CDR3 DNA sequence: TGTGCCAGCAGCGCCGAGGGGCGGGGGTACAGCACAGATACGCAGTATTTT. It yields the protein CASSAEGRGYSTDTQYF. This chain links TRBV9 with TRBJ2-3; 7 bases are shared with TRBD2. CDR1 is SGDLS, CDR2 YYNGEE, per germline. CDR3 size: 17 residues. The trim removed 3 bases at V and 0 bases at J, leaving 10 bases unmatched.

This clonotype was detected ten times or more. The chain employs TRBV20-1 and TRBJ1-3; no reliable D call. CDR1 is DFQATT and CDR2 is SNEGSKA in the germline V gene (reference sequence). V shed 3 bases and J shed 4 bases, with 16 bases lying between them. The CDR3 spans 15 residues. The CDR3 here is CSASDSGKSGNTIYF. In DNA form, the CDR3 reads TGCAGTGCTAGCGACTCTGGGAAATCCGGAAACACCATATATTTT.

Comments on this clonotype: The germline gene is not matched at one end of the junction; a read error may be the cause. V gene TRBV7-2 combines with J gene TRBJ2-3; no firm D call. The germline CDR1 and CDR2 sequences are SGHTA and FQGNSA. The CDR3 length is 15 residues. Here the CDR3 DNA reads TGTGCCAGCAGTTCCGAAGGGTCACCCGCAGATACGCGGTATTTT. This gives the protein CASSSEGSPADTRYF.

There are many counts of this clonotype. The rearrangement uses TRBV7-9 and TRBJ2-7, with TRBD1 matching 8 bases. The V gene end was trimmed by 3 bases and the J gene end by 2 bases; junction bases not matched to a gene: 3. CDR1 is SEHNR, CDR2 FQNEAQ, per germline (reference sequence). CDR3 length: 14 residues. This CDR3 is CASSLGTGPYEQYF. The CDR3 DNA reads as TGTGCCAGCAGCTTGGGGACAGGCCCCTACGAGCAGTACTTC. The variable domain in full, completed from reference TRBV7-9 and TRBJ2-7, reads DTGVSQNPRHKITKRGQNVTFRCDPISEHNRLYWYRQTLGQGPEFLTYFQNEAQLEKSRLLSDRFSAERPKGSFSTLEIQRTEQGDSAMYLCASSLGTGPYEQYFGPGTRLTVT.

This clonotype was counted a few times. This chain uses TRBV12-3 or TRBV12-4 with TRBJ2-7; the D gene could be TRBD1 or TRBD2 (6 bases each). This CDR3 comprises 14 residues. The V end lost 5 bases, the J end lost 2 bases, and 13 bases lay between the germline ends. CDR3: CASSRGDGAYEQYF. CDR3 bases: TGTGCCAGCAGTAGGGGGGACGGTGCCTACGAGCAGTACTTC.

The chain employs TRBV9 and TRBJ1-6, with 9 nucleotides matching TRBD1. The CDR3 covers 14 residues. The V and J ends lost 3 bases and 7 bases, in that order; junction bases with no gene match: 2. Germline values: CDR1 SGDLS, CDR2 YYNGEE. CDR3 nucleotides: TGTGCCAGCAGCGCCGACAGGGGGAATTCACCCCTCCACTTT. Its protein is CASSADRGNSPLHF.

In this sample, this clonotype turned up many times. The rearrangement links TRBV7-9 to TRBJ1-4; TRBD1 matches 7 bases. Germline trimming cut 2 bases from V and 6 bases from J; bases unmatched to any gene: 9. The CDR3 is 16 residues long. Germline CDR1 reads SEHNR; CDR2 reads FQNEAQ (reference sequence). The CDR3 bases are TGTGCCAGCAGCTTACGTCCGGGGGACAGTGATGAAAAACTGTTTTTT. This encodes CASSLRPGDSDEKLFF.

The chain carries TRBV15 and TRBJ1-5, with a tentative D call TRBD1 (6 bases). Germline loops: CDR1 LNHNV, CDR2 YYDKDF (reference sequence). CDR3 length: 16 residues. V shed 3 bases and J shed 3 bases, with 15 bases lying between them. CDR3 DNA: TGTGCCACCAGCAGCCACGCCGACAGGTACAATCAGCCCCAGCATTTT. It translates to CATSSHADRYNQPQHF.

This clonotype was detected many times. The genes are TRBV7-9 and TRBJ1-1; no definite D call. Trimming pared 5 bases from V and 2 bases from J, leaving 21 bases between. Germline CDR1 and CDR2: SEHNR and FQNEAQ (reference sequence). The CDR3 extends over 17 amino acids. CDR3 region: CASSPGQVGGLNTEAFF. The CDR3 nucleotides are TGTGCCAGCAGCCCCGGTCAAGTTGGAGGTCTTAACACTGAAGCTTTCTTT.

This clonotype was recorded a few times. The chain couples TRBV7-3 to TRBJ2-3; a possible D gene is TRBD2 (6 bases). V lost 0 bases to trimming and J lost 3 bases, with 10 bases between them. Germline-derived CDR1 and CDR2 are SGHTA and FQGTGA. CDR3 length: 15 amino acids. DNA of the CDR3: TGTGCCAGCAGCTTAACTAGCGGTACGACAGATACGCAGTATTTT. Translated: CASSLTSGTTDTQYF.

This clonotype occurred a few times. A much larger clone is a single base away; this may be a read error. The chain is built from TRBV7-9 and TRBJ2-7, with D tentatively TRBD1 (6 bases). In germline, CDR1 is SEHNR, CDR2 FQNEAQ (reference sequence). This CDR3 has 15 amino acids. CDR3 in amino acids: CASGLEQGREYEQYF. CDR3 in DNA: TGCGCCAGCGGCCTTGAACAGGGACGCGAGTACGAGCAGTACTTC.

V usage is TRBV20-1 and J usage is TRBJ2-7, with a weak D call TRBD2 (7 bases). Between the trimmed V and J ends, which lost 3 bases and 0 bases, there was a span of 18 bases. The CDR3 covers 16 residues. Looked up from germline, CDR1 is DFQATT and CDR2 is SNEGSKA (reference sequence). CDR3 amino acids: CSARGALAGDSYEQYF. As DNA, the CDR3 is TGCAGTGCTAGGGGGGCTCTGGCGGGGGACTCCTACGAGCAGTACTTC.

This chain links TRBV5-8 with TRBJ1-1, with TRBD1 as a possible D gene (6 bases). Deletions cut 2 bases from V and 2 bases from J, with 16 bases between. The length of the CDR3 is 16 residues. The V gene's germline CDR1 is SGHTS and CDR2 YDEGEE. CDR3 in amino acids: CASSFLVGTPNTEAFF. CDR3 DNA sequence: TGTGCCAGCAGCTTTCTTGTCGGGACACCAAACACTGAAGCTTTCTTT.

The V call is TRBV2, the J call TRBJ1-1, with D perhaps matching TRBD1 (6 bases). Germline CDR1 SNHLY, CDR2 FYNNEI. Trimming stripped 6 bases from V and 7 bases from J, with 12 bases between. The CDR3 is 12 amino acids. The CDR3 sequence: CASSRGGGEAFF. The CDR3 DNA is TGTGCCAGCAGCAGGGGCGGAGGTGAAGCTTTCTTT.

The sample holds many counts of this clonotype. The rearrangement links TRBV20-1 to TRBJ2-7; TRBD2 matches at 8 bases. V trimming: 6 bases; J trimming: 2 bases; junction bases outside the gene matches: 6. The CDR3 extends over 13 amino acids. Germline V gene sequence: CDR1 DFQATT, CDR2 SNEGSKA (reference sequence). CDR3 loop: CSALGLAPYEQYF. The CDR3 coding sequence is TGCAGTGCCCTTGGACTAGCCCCCTACGAGCAGTACTTC.

The chain combines TRBV5-6 with TRBJ1-4, with TRBD1 as a possible D gene (5 bases). The germline V gene encodes CDR1 SGHDT and CDR2 YYEEEE. The ends were cut back, 0 bases at V and 7 bases at J, with 16 bases in the middle. The CDR3 extends over 16 amino acids. In DNA form, the CDR3 reads TGTGCCAGCAGCTTGGCCCTCCGCGCAGGGTTTGAAAAACTGTTTTTT. It codes for CASSLALRAGFEKLFF.

The chain links TRBV20-1 to TRBJ2-6; D ambiguous. V was clipped by 3 bases and J by 0 bases, with 9 bases between them. Germline V gene sequence: CDR1 DFQATT, CDR2 SNEGSKA (reference sequence). The CDR3 has 15 amino acids. Here the CDR3 reads CSARAPPSGANVLTF. The CDR3 DNA is TGCAGTGCTAGGGCCCCTCCCTCTGGGGCCAACGTCCTGACTTTC.